This is a list of T cell receptor beta chains from one sample in a study of low-dose radiotherapy and immunotherapy resistance in tumors. TCRdb reanalysed the reads using MiXCR and keeps one entry per CDR3 protein. The table has about 82,000 distinct CDR3 sequences, approximately 19% seen once; the top ten hold 5.5% to 6%. The specimen comprised PBMCs, sampled before treatment. The origin of the receptors is a male donor with prostate cancer. CDR3s include the opening cysteine and the closing phenylalanine or tryptophan. The D gene is left open where the match is weak. The listing skips clone size in some rows; elsewhere it reads once, few, many or a size class.

>TRBV5-1|few|TRBJ1-2|TRBD1
TGCGCCAGCAGCTTGGGAGGGACAGGAGCCTTAGGCTACACCTTC
CASSLGGTGALGYTF
>TRBV7-3|many|TRBJ2-2|.
TGTGCCAGCAGCTCGGGAGTGAACACCGGGGAGCTGTTTTTT
CASSSGVNTGELFF
>TRBV12-5|many|TRBJ1-1|.
TGTGCTAGTGGCGCCATGCCGAACACTGAAGCTTTCTTT
CASGAMPNTEAFF
>TRBV27|many|TRBJ1-6|.
TGTGCCAGCAGACCGAAAATACTTACTTCACCCCTCCACTTT
CASRPKILTSPLHF
>TRBV23-1|many|TRBJ2-3|TRBD1
TGCGCCAGCAGTCAATCGAGAGACAGGGGTTTTTCTTTGGGGGGCACAGATACGCAGTATTTT
CASSQSRDRGFSLGGTDTQYF
>TRBV20-1|many|TRBJ1-1|.
TGCAGTGCTAGAGAACGGGTAGAAGCTTTCTTT
CSARERVEAFF
>TRBV7-3|many|TRBJ2-1|TRBD2
TGTGCCAGCAGCTTAAGTGGCGGGAGGAAGTTCTTC
CASSLSGGRKFF
>TRBV29-1|many|TRBJ2-4|TRBD2
TGCAGCGTAGGACTAGCGGGGGGGCCGAGAAACATTCAGTACTTC
CSVGLAGGPRNIQYF
>TRBV5-1|many|TRBJ1-2|TRBD1
TGCGCCAGCAGCACCGGACAGGAGGTGGATGGCTACACCTTC
CASSTGQEVDGYTF
>TRBV9|many|TRBJ2-1|.
TGTGCCAGCAGTAATCCCCACAATGAGCAGTTCTTC
CASSNPHNEQFF
>TRBV18|.|TRBJ2-5|TRBD1
TGTGCCAGCTCACCCTCTCGGAACAGGGGTTATTCGGAGACCCAGTACTTC
CASSPSRNRGYSETQYF
>TRBV7-6|many|TRBJ1-1|.
TGTGCCAGCAGCTTAGGACAGAACACTGAAGCTTTCTTT
CASSLGQNTEAFF
>TRBV30|many|TRBJ2-2|TRBD2
TGTGCCTTTAGCGGGGGCGAACGAGGCACCGGGGAGCTGTTTTTT
CAFSGGERGTGELFF
>TRBV12-3/TRBV12-4|many|TRBJ2-1|.
TGTGCCAGCAGCTTAATTGGCGGGAATGAGCAGTTCTTC
CASSLIGGNEQFF
>TRBV5-1|many|TRBJ2-5|TRBD2
TGCGCCAGCAGCTTGAGGCCACTAGCGGGTATAGAGACCCAGTACTTC
CASSLRPLAGIETQYF
>TRBV30|many|TRBJ2-1|.
TGTGCCTGGAGTGTACGAACTCTGCAGTTCTTC
CAWSVRTLQFF
>TRBV2|.|TRBJ1-6|TRBD1
TGTGCCAGCAGCCTCAAACAGGGGACCAAGTATAATTCACCCCTCCACTTT
CASSLKQGTKYNSPLHF
>TRBV15|many|TRBJ2-1|.
TGTGCCACCAGCAGAGGGAGAGGGTACAATGAGCAGTTCTTC
CATSRGRGYNEQFF
>TRBV7-2|many|TRBJ1-2|TRBD1
TGTGCCAGCAGCCGACCAACAGGGGGCTATGGCTACACCTTC
CASSRPTGGYGYTF
>TRBV27|many|TRBJ2-3|TRBD2
TGTGCCAGCATGGGACTAGCGGGAAACACAGATACGCAGTATTTT
CASMGLAGNTDTQYF
>TRBV7-8|many|TRBJ2-3|.
TGTGCCAGCAGCCCAGGGGCAAGTTCAGATACGCAGTATTTT
CASSPGASSDTQYF
>TRBV5-1|.|TRBJ1-2|.
TGCGCCAGCAGCTTGGTTCAGGGGTACAACTATGGCTACACCTTC
CASSLVQGYNYGYTF
>TRBV20-1|.|TRBJ2-3|.
TGCAGTGCCCCACCGAGTCGGAGAGATACGCAGTATTTT
CSAPPSRRDTQYF
>TRBV14|few|TRBJ2-7|.
TGTGCCAGCAGCTTACGGATAGTGGGCTCGGGGGAGCAGTACTTC
CASSLRIVGSGEQYF